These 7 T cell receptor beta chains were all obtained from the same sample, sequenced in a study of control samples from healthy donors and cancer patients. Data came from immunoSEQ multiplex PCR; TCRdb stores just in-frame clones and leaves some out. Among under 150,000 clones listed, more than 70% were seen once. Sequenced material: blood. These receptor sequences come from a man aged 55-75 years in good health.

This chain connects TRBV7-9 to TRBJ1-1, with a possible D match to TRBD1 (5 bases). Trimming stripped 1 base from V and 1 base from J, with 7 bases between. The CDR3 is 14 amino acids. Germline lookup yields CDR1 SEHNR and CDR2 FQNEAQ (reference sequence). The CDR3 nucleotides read TGTGCCAGCAGCTTAGTGACAGAGAACACTGAAGCTTTCTTT. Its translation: CASSLVTENTEAFF.

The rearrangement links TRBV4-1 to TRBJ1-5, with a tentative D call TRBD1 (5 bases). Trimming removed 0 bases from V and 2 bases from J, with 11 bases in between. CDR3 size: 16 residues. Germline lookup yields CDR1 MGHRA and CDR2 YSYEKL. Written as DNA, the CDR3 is TGCGCCAGCAGCCAAGATGGGGGTGGGGGCAATCAGCCCCAGCATTTT. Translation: CASSQDGGGGNQPQHF.

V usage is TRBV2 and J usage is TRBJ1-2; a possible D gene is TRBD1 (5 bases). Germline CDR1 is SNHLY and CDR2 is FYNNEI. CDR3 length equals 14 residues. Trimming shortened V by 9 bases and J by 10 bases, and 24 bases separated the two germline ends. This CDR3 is CARGEVGARADYTF. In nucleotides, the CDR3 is TGTGCCAGGGGTGAGGTAGGGGCCCGGGCCGACTACACCTTC.

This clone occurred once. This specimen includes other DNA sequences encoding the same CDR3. CDR3: CASSVVGSSYEQYF. In nucleotides, the CDR3 is TGTGCCAGCAGCGTAGTTGGAAGCTCCTACGAGCAGTACTTC. The chain couples TRBV9 to TRBJ2-7; D gene unclear. The V gene lost 0 bases and the J gene lost 0 bases, with 7 bases spanning the gap. CDR1 is SGDLS and CDR2 is YYNGEE in the germline V gene. This CDR3 contains 14 residues.

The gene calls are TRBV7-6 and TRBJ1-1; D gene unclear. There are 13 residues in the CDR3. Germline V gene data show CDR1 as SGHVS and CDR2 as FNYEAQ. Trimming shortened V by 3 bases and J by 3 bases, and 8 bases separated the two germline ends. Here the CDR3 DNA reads TGTGCCAGCAGCTTTTACGGCGACACTGAAGCTTTCTTT. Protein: CASSFYGDTEAFF. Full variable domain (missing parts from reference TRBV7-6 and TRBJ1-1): GAGVSQSPRYKVTKRGQDVALRCDPISGHVSLYWYRQALGQGPEFLTYFNYEAQQDKSGLPNDRFSAERPEGSISTLTIQRTEQRDSAMYRCASSFYGDTEAFFGQGTRLTVV.

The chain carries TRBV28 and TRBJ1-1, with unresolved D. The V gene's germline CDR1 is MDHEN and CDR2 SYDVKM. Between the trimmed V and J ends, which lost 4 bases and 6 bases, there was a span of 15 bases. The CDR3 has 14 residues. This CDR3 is CASSSSNSRPEAFF. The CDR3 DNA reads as TGTGCCAGCAGTTCTTCTAACAGTCGACCTGAAGCTTTCTTT.

CDR3 nucleotide sequence: TGTGCCAGCAGCCTGTGGGGGGGGGTCACAGATACGCAGTATTTT. Translated, it gives CASSLWGGVTDTQYF. The V gene is TRBV7-2, the J gene TRBJ2-3, with TRBD2 matching over 7 bases. The CDR3 runs to 15 residues. Looked up from germline, CDR1 is SGHTA and CDR2 is FQGNSA. With V trimmed by 5 bases and J by 2 bases, 7 bases remained unmatched. The full variable domain, completed using reference TRBV7-2 and TRBJ2-3, is GAGVSQSPSNKVTEKGKDVELRCDPISGHTALYWYRQSLGQGLEFLIYFQGNSAPDKSGLPSDRFSAERTGGSVSTLTIQRTQQEDSAVYLCASSLWGGVTDTQYFGPGTRLTVL.